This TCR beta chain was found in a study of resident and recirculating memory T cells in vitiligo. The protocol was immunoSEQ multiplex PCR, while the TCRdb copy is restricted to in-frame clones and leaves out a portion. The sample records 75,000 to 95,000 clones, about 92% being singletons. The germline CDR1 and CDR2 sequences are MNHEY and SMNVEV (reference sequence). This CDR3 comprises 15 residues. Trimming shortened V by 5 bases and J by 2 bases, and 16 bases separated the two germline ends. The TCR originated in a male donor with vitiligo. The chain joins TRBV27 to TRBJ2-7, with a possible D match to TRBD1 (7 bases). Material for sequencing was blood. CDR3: CASSAAGQPAYEQYF. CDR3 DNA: TGTGCCAGCAGTGCCGCGGGACAGCCAGCCTACGAGCAGTACTTC.